This paragraph reports one TCR beta chain. Antigen unknown. This sample was included in a study of T cell responses to AZD1222 COVID-19 vaccine. Study summary: Both about-4-week and about-12-week second-dose recipients were combined.

The method was immunoSEQ multiplex PCR; TCRdb's version includes in-frame clones alone and lacks a portion of them. The sample shows 65,000 to 100,000 clones, 65% to 85% of them seen only once. Study results and caveats: At study baseline, merely several AZD1222 recipients were seropositive. Nearly half of spike-specific TCRs reportedly target variant regions that are unmutated in the B.1.351 and B.1.1.7 variants. Donors were largely white British and mainly female; clonal diversity was possibly underestimated.

Trimming cost V 3 bases and J 2 bases; bases outside gene matches: 4. This CDR3 contains 14 residues. Germline CDR1 SGHAT, CDR2 FQNNGV. The V gene is TRBV11-2, the J gene TRBJ2-7; 7 bases are shared with TRBD1. The receptor was isolated from an adult in good health. The sequences come from peripheral blood, collected on day 0 of AZD1222 vaccination. CDR3 nucleotide sequence: TGTGCCAGCAGCTTCTCAGGGGGACCCTACGAGCAGTACTTC. It specifies CASSFSGGPYEQYF.